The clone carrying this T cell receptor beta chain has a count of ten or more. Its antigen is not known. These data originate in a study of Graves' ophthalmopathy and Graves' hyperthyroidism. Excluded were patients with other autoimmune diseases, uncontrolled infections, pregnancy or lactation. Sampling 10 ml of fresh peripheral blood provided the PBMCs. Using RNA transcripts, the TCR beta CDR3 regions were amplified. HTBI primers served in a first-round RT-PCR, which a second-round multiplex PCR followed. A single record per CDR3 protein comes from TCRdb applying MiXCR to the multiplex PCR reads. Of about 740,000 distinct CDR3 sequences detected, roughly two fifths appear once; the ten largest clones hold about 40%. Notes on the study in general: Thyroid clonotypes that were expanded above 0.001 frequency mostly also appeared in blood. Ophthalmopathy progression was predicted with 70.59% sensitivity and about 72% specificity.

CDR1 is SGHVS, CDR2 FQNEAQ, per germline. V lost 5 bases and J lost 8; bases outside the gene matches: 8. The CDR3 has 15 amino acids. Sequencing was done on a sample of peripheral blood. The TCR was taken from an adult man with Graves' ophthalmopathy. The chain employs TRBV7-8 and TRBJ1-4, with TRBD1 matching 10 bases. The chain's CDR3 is CASSPRQGAREKLFF. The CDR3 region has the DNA TGTGCCAGCAGCCCAAGACAGGGGGCGAGGGAAAAACTGTTTTTT.